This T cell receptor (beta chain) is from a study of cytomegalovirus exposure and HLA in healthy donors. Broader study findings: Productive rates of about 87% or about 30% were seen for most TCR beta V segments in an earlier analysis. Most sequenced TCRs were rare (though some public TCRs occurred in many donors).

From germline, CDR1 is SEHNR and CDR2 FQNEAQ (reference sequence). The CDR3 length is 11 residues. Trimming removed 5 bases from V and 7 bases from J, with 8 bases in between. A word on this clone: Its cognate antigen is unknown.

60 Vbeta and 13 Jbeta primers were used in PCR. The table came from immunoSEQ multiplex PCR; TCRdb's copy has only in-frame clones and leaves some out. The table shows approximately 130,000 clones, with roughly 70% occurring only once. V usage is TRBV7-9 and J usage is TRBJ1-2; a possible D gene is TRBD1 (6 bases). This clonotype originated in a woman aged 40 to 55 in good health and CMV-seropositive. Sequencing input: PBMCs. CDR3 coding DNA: TGTGCCAGCAGCGCGACAGGTGGCTACACCTTC. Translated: CASSATGGYTF.